These 11 T cell receptor beta chains originate from one sample sequenced in a study of T cell responses to AZD1222 COVID-19 vaccine. TCRdb's table, derived via immunoSEQ multiplex PCR, lists solely in-frame clones and lacks some. The profile shows about 84,000 clones, around 85% of them singletons. The sample was peripheral blood, taken 28 days after the second AZD1222 dose. The origin of the receptors is an adult who received the AZD1222 COVID-19 vaccine.

The rearrangement joins TRBV6-2 or TRBV6-3 to TRBJ2-1, with 8 nucleotides matching TRBD2. V lost 4 bases, J lost 0 bases, and 8 bases stayed unmatched. The germline V gene encodes CDR1 MNHEY and CDR2 SVGEGT. CDR3 length: 17 residues. The CDR3 sequence: CASSFGTRLDSYNEQFF. CDR3 nucleotide sequence: TGTGCCAGCAGTTTCGGGACTAGGTTGGACTCCTACAATGAGCAGTTCTTC.

The chain recombines TRBV6-5 with TRBJ2-7; 7 positions match TRBD2. From germline, CDR1 is MNHEY and CDR2 SVGAGI. After removal of 5 bases from V and 2 bases from J, the junction contained 9 bases not matched to a gene. The CDR3 runs 15 residues. Here the CDR3 reads CASSLSGTGPYEQYF. In DNA, the CDR3 is TGTGCCAGCAGTCTGAGCGGGACCGGCCCCTACGAGCAGTACTTC.

The gene calls are TRBV25-1 and TRBJ2-7; D may be TRBD2 (6 bases). Between the trimmed V and J ends, which lost 5 bases and 7 bases, there was a span of 15 bases. From germline, CDR1 is MGHDK and CDR2 SYGVNS. The CDR3 extends over 13 amino acids. The CDR3 region is CASSIGTGAEQYF. In DNA, the CDR3 is TGTGCCAGCAGTATAGGGACGGGAGCGGAGCAGTACTTC.

This sequence joins TRBV5-1 and TRBJ2-7, with 10 bases lining up with TRBD2. The germline CDR1 and CDR2 sequences are SGHRS and YFSETQ. V dropped 7 bases and J dropped 2; count of bases not matched to a gene: 6. The CDR3 extends over 14 amino acids. In DNA, the CDR3 is TGCGCCAGCCCCGGGACTAGCGTTACCTACGAGCAGTACTTC. Residues: CASPGTSVTYEQYF.

The chain recombines TRBV11-2 with TRBJ2-3; 10 nucleotides line up with TRBD2. The germline CDR1 and CDR2 sequences are SGHAT and FQNNGV. V dropped 2 bases and J dropped 6; count of bases not matched to a gene: 8. This CDR3 is 16 amino acids long. The CDR3 DNA reads as TGTGCCAGCAGCTTAAGGCTAGCGGGGGTAGGGGATACGCAGTATTTT. This codes for CASSLRLAGVGDTQYF.

The chain has TRBV3-1 (or the pseudogene TRBV3-2) and TRBJ2-2; 12 nucleotides agree with TRBD2. V shed 4 bases, J shed 0 bases, and the junction held 6 bases outside the gene matches. In germline, CDR1 is LGHDT, CDR2 YNNKEL (reference sequence). This CDR3 spans 18 amino acids. CDR3 coding DNA: TGTGCCAGCAGCCGAATACTAGCGGGGGGTACGAACACCGGGGAGCTGTTTTTT. Protein: CASSRILAGGTNTGELFF.

This chain links TRBV7-2 with TRBJ1-6; 8 positions match TRBD1. The V gene's germline CDR1 is SGHTA and CDR2 FQGNSA. The CDR3 runs 14 residues. After removal of 5 bases from V and 9 bases from J, the junction contained 6 bases not matched to a gene. CDR3 nucleotides: TGTGCCAGCAGCCCTCGGACAGGGATTTCACCCCTCCACTTT. Its translation is CASSPRTGISPLHF.

The chain recombines TRBV9 with TRBJ2-7; the D call may be TRBD1 or TRBD2 (5 bases each). The CDR3 sequence is 16 residues long. CDR1 and CDR2 from the germline V gene are SGDLS and YYNGEE. V dropped 4 bases and J dropped 7 bases, with 24 bases sitting between them. The CDR3 bases are TGTGCCAGCAGCCCACGGGGCCAATCAGGGATGGGGGAGCAGTACTTC. It translates to CASSPRGQSGMGEQYF.

The chain combines TRBV28 with TRBJ1-3, with TRBD1 matching 7 bases. CDR3 length: 15 amino acids. V lost 6 bases, J lost 0 bases, and 5 bases stayed unmatched. CDR1 is MDHEN and CDR2 is SYDVKM in the germline V gene. CDR3 sequence reads: CASRWAGGSGNTIYF. In nucleotides, the CDR3 is TGTGCCAGCAGGTGGGCAGGGGGCTCTGGAAACACCATATATTTT.

This clone was counted a single time. The chain employs TRBV5-6 and TRBJ1-5; D unclear. The CDR3 totals 16 residues. CDR1 SGHDT and CDR2 YYEEEE come from the germline V gene. Trimming cost V 3 bases and J 1 base, with 14 bases left between them. CDR3 sequence: CASSSRTLMSNQPQHF. In nucleotides, the CDR3 is TGTGCCAGCAGCTCCAGGACCCTCATGAGCAATCAGCCCCAGCATTTT.

CDR3 DNA: TGTGCCAGCAGTGGTGGACTCGGCATGAACACTGAAGCTTTCTTT. Its translation: CASSGGLGMNTEAFF. The chain uses TRBV27 and TRBJ1-1; D gene ambiguous. Germline CDR1 and CDR2: MNHEY and SMNVEV (reference sequence). The CDR3 extends over 15 amino acids. V was shortened by 5 bases and J by 0 bases, with 13 bases between the two germline ends.